This T cell receptor (beta chain) stems from a study of cytomegalovirus exposure and HLA in healthy donors. Whole-study context: A prior study identified just under 120 million unique TCR beta sequences from 200 million or so T cells. General study points: The authors reported that TCR beta sequences could predict HLA-A and HLA-B alleles. These predictions were accurate for most subjects in the first cohort. TCR beta chains numbering under 200 were designated cytomegalovirus-associated.

The PCR was carried out with 60 Vbeta primers and 13 Jbeta primers. The repertoire was sequenced with immunoSEQ multiplex PCR; TCRdb's copy has only in-frame clones and lacks some. Of about 200,000 clones in the sample, about 13% were seen once. Trimming took 4 bases from V and 4 from J, leaving 9 bases between them. The CDR3 spans 13 residues. Germline CDR1 SGHNT, CDR2 YYREEE (reference sequence). As to this clone: The antigen is not known.

The TCR was taken from a man in his fifties or sixties in good health and CMV-seropositive. J is TRBJ1-5 and V is TRBV5-4; D ambiguous. The sample taken for sequencing was PBMCs. The CDR3, as DNA: TGTGCCAGCAGCCTAGACTATAATCAGCCCCAGCATTTT. Protein: CASSLDYNQPQHF.